This T cell receptor beta chain was profiled in a study of control samples from healthy donors and cancer patients. This table comes from immunoSEQ multiplex PCR, and its TCRdb copy is limited to in-frame clones, with some not included. The data contain 150,000 to 200,000 clones, around 90% of them singletons. Between the trimmed V and J ends, which lost 8 bases and 7 bases, there was a span of 11 bases. CDR3 size: 12 residues. The germline CDR1 and CDR2 sequences are LNHDA and SQIVND (reference sequence). The sample consisted of blood. The clonotype comes from a young woman in good health. The rearrangement uses TRBV19 and TRBJ1-4; D unresolved. In nucleotides, the CDR3 is TGTGCCAGTCGGCGGGGAGCTGAAAAACTGTTTTTT. Translation gives CASRRGAEKLFF.